A single T cell receptor beta chain is shown here with its context. Its antigen is currently unknown. After removal of 5 bases from V and 5 bases from J, the junction contained 8 bases not matched to a gene. The CDR3 is made up of 13 amino acids. Germline CDR1 and CDR2: GTSNPN and SVGIG (reference sequence). The record originates from a study of cytotoxic CD8 clonotypes in ibrutinib-treated CLL. Libraries were prepared by immunoSEQ multiplex PCR; TCRdb keeps only in-frame clonotypes and omits some of them. The sample shows about 160,000 clones, roughly four fifths of them seen only once. Whole-study results and caveats: The study found clonality rose at ibrutinib response, then fell toward baseline at progression.

This chain uses TRBV30 with TRBJ1-1; 7 bases line up with TRBD1. Sequenced material: PBMCs, taken after 24 months of ibrutinib treatment. The TCR was taken from a human donor with chronic lymphocytic leukemia. The CDR3 sequence is CAWGDRPSTEAFF. In nucleotides, the CDR3 is TGTGCCTGGGGGGACAGACCCAGTACTGAAGCTTTCTTT.